Below, 21 T cell receptor beta chains from the same sample are listed, as sequenced in a study of control samples from healthy donors and cancer patients. TCRdb keeps only in-frame clones here, not all; method: immunoSEQ multiplex PCR. The sample yields about 180,000 clones, over 85% seen once. Sequencing was done on a sample of blood. The receptors shown here come from a man aged 30 to 39 in good health.

J is TRBJ2-7 and V is TRBV10-2; perhaps TRBD2 as D (5 bases). This CDR3 region has 13 residues. The V gene lost 7 bases and the J gene lost 3 bases, with 13 bases spanning the gap. Germline CDR1 reads WSHSY; CDR2 reads SAAADI. DNA of the CDR3: TGCGCCAGCAAGGACTCCATTTACTACGAGCAGTACTTC. Its protein product is CASKDSIYYEQYF.

This rearrangement joins TRBV28 to TRBJ2-2; D is possibly TRBD1 (6 bases). Germline V gene sequence: CDR1 MDHEN, CDR2 SYDVKM. The CDR3 covers 15 residues. V gave up 2 bases and J gave up 3 bases, with 10 bases separating them. DNA of the CDR3: TGTGCCAGCAGTTTACAGACAGGATACACCGGGGAGCTGTTTTTT. It encodes CASSLQTGYTGELFF.

This rearrangement joins TRBV6-7 to TRBJ1-6; D is possibly TRBD1 (5 bases). Being an ORF, TRBV6-7 has a function that is uncertain. CDR3 length: 16 amino acids. Trimming cost V 9 bases and J 3 bases, with 18 bases left between them. CDR3 loop: CASPLRGIFYNSPLHF. The CDR3 DNA follows: TGTGCCAGTCCGCTTCGGGGGATTTTCTATAATTCACCCCTCCACTTT.

V usage is TRBV19 and J usage is TRBJ1-1; the D is unclear. The CDR3 covers 15 residues. Germline CDR1 is LNHDA and CDR2 is SQIVND (reference sequence). The germline V and J ends were trimmed by 5 bases and 1 base, with 14 bases remaining between them. The CDR3 here is CASSARDPPNTEAFF. CDR3 coding DNA: TGTGCCAGTAGTGCCCGGGATCCGCCGAACACTGAAGCTTTCTTT.

V is TRBV4-3 and J is TRBJ1-6; tentatively, D is TRBD1 (5 bases). V was pared by 1 base and J by 7 bases, with 11 bases between. CDR1 and CDR2 (germline): LGHNA, YSLEER. The CDR3 is 15 residues long. CDR3 in amino acids: CASSQGRGPNSPLHF. The CDR3 nucleotides are TGCGCCAGCAGCCAAGGGCGGGGCCCCAATTCACCCCTCCACTTT.

The chain uses TRBV20-1 and TRBJ2-7; no definite D call. Trimming took off 3 bases at V and 4 bases at J, with 7 bases between the two ends. Germline assignment: CDR1 DFQATT and CDR2 SNEGSKA (reference sequence). The CDR3 spans 11 residues. The CDR3 DNA follows: TGCAGTGCTAGCGAGCAGTACGAGCAGTACTTC. It yields the protein CSASEQYEQYF.

This chain links TRBV24-1 with TRBJ2-1; no clear D gene. Trimming removed 3 bases at V and 4 bases at J, with 12 bases between. Germline CDR1 reads KGHDR; CDR2 reads SFDVKD. The CDR3 length is 15 residues. Written as DNA, the CDR3 is TGTGCCACCAGTGATCCACTCCAGGCGTACAATGAGCAGTTCTTC. This encodes CATSDPLQAYNEQFF.

Concerning this clone: The germline gene is not matched at one end of the junction; a read error may be the cause. The chain is built from TRBV2 and TRBJ1-5; 7 positions agree with TRBD1. Per germline, CDR1 SNHLY and CDR2 FYNNEI. This CDR3 is built from 13 residues. The CDR3, as DNA: TGTGCCAGCAGTGAACCTCCGGGACAGCACCAGCATTTT. As protein: CASSEPPGQHQHF.

V and J are TRBV27 and TRBJ1-2; 7 bases agree with TRBD1. Germline-derived CDR1 and CDR2 are MNHEY and SMNVEV (reference sequence). The V segment lost 6 bases and the J segment 3 bases; nucleotides outside the gene matches: 4. This CDR3 contains 13 residues. The CDR3 region has the DNA TGTGCCAGCAGCTACAGGGGAGACTATGGCTACACCTTC. Its protein product is CASSYRGDYGYTF.

The genes are TRBV27 and TRBJ1-4; D gene unclear. V lost 4 bases and J lost 3, with 12 bases in between. The CDR3 spans 15 residues. CDR1 is MNHEY and CDR2 is SMNVEV in the germline V gene (reference sequence). In nucleotides, the CDR3 is TGTGCCAGCAGTTCCTCGGGGTTAGCTAATGAAAAACTGTTTTTT. Protein: CASSSSGLANEKLFF. The whole variable domain, filled in from reference TRBV27 and TRBJ1-4, reads EAQVTQNPRYLITVTGKKLTVTCSQNMNHEYMSWYRQDPGLGLRQIYYSMNVEVTDKGDVPEGYKVSRKEKRNFPLILESPSPNQTSLYFCASSSSGLANEKLFFGSGTQLSVL.

CDR3 nucleotides: TGTGCCACCAGCAGAGGGGGGGGAGACTATGGCTACACCTTC. This codes for CATSRGGGDYGYTF. The chain employs TRBV15 and TRBJ1-2, with D tentatively TRBD1 (5 bases). Germline V gives CDR1 LNHNV, CDR2 YYDKDF (reference sequence). The germline V and J ends were trimmed by 1 base and 3 bases, with 9 bases remaining between them. The length of the CDR3 is 14 residues.

This clone was counted once. V and J are TRBV4-1 and TRBJ2-2; D might be TRBD2 (6 bases). Trimming removed 4 bases at V and 6 bases at J, with 12 bases between. The V gene's germline CDR1 is MGHRA and CDR2 YSYEKL. The CDR3 length is 14 residues. The CDR3 is CASSLRDFPGELFF. The CDR3 DNA sequence: TGCGCCAGCAGCCTCAGGGACTTCCCCGGGGAGCTGTTTTTT.

The chain couples TRBV7-2 to TRBJ1-1; D gene unclear. Germline V gives CDR1 SGHTA, CDR2 FQGNSA. The CDR3 runs 13 residues. V gave up 0 bases and J gave up 4 bases, with 6 bases separating them. CDR3 residues: CASSLARTTEAFF. CDR3 coding DNA: TGTGCCAGCAGCTTAGCCCGGACCACTGAAGCTTTCTTT.

The gene calls are TRBV5-1 and TRBJ1-6; 12 bases line up with TRBD1. The junction had 4 bases not matched to a gene; V was cut back by 2 bases and J by 7 bases. The CDR3 length is 16 residues. Germline CDR1 SGHRS, CDR2 YFSETQ. The CDR3 nucleotides read TGCGCCAGCAGCTTAGGGACAGGGGGCGAGAATTCACCCCTCCACTTT. This codes for CASSLGTGGENSPLHF.

The rearrangement uses TRBV6-1 and TRBJ2-3, with no clear D. CDR1 is MNHNS, CDR2 SASEGT, per germline. The CDR3 length is 14 residues. Trimming took 0 bases from V and 9 from J, leaving 13 bases between them. In DNA form, the CDR3 reads TGTGCCAGCAGTGAAGCGGGATTCCAGAAGACGCAGTATTTT. Amino acid sequence: CASSEAGFQKTQYF.

In its sample, this clone was seen once. The chain couples TRBV3-1 (or the pseudogene TRBV3-2) to TRBJ1-1; D unresolved. V was trimmed by 1 base and J by 1 base, leaving 7 bases between them. The V gene's germline CDR1 is LGHDT and CDR2 YNNKEL (reference sequence). The CDR3 has 14 amino acids. The CDR3 protein is CASSQGYRNTEAFF. The CDR3, as DNA: TGTGCCAGCAGCCAAGGATATAGGAACACTGAAGCTTTCTTT.

The chain employs TRBV6-1 and TRBJ1-1, with D possibly being TRBD1 (6 bases). This CDR3 contains 16 residues. The germline V gene has CDR1 MNHNS and CDR2 SASEGT. With 1 base removed from V and 5 bases from J, the gap between germline ends came to 17 bases. The CDR3: CASSEGPGGPDTEAFF. The DNA of the CDR3 is TGTGCCAGCAGTGAAGGGCCCGGGGGGCCAGATACTGAAGCTTTCTTT.

This clone was recorded once. The chain couples TRBV7-2 to TRBJ1-4; 8 nucleotides agree with TRBD1. V lost 4 bases, J lost 3 bases, and 1 base stayed unmatched. The germline V gene has CDR1 SGHTA and CDR2 FQGNSA. The CDR3 consists of 14 residues. CDR3 bases: TGTGCCAGCAGCTCCAGGGGGCCTAATGAAAAACTGTTTTTT. It codes for CASSSRGPNEKLFF.

The J gene is TRBJ2-3, the V gene TRBV6-5, with 7 nucleotides matching TRBD2. With V trimmed by 0 bases and J by 6 bases, 6 bases remained unmatched. This CDR3 region has 15 residues. Germline V gives CDR1 MNHEY, CDR2 SVGAGI. The CDR3 reads CASSYSKRGGDTQYF. In DNA form, the CDR3 reads TGTGCCAGCAGTTACTCGAAGCGGGGCGGGGATACGCAGTATTTT.

V usage is TRBV5-1 and J usage is TRBJ2-5, with D possibly being TRBD1 or TRBD2 (5 bases each). This CDR3 has 17 amino acids. Looked up from germline, CDR1 is SGHRS and CDR2 is YFSETQ. V lost 0 bases and J lost 1, with 16 bases in between. This CDR3 reads CASSLAGGPAPQETQYF. The CDR3 DNA is TGCGCCAGCAGCTTGGCTGGGGGTCCGGCACCCCAAGAGACCCAGTACTTC.

The chain recombines TRBV28 with TRBJ2-7; 11 nucleotides match TRBD2. The junction had 4 bases not matched to a gene; V was cut back by 5 bases and J by 1 base. The CDR3 runs 15 residues. The germline V gene has CDR1 MDHEN and CDR2 SYDVKM. The DNA of the CDR3 is TGTGCCAGCAGTAGGACTAGCGGGCCTTCCTACGAGCAGTACTTC. It translates to CASSRTSGPSYEQYF.